The sequence of this TCR beta chain was determined in a study of vaccination and CD4 T cells after COVID-19. The treatment: approximately nine-day PBMC culture with coronavirus spike peptide pools or control peptides (ViraFEST assay). ViraFEST sequenced TCRs after peptide-pool expansion of antigen-specific T cells. With the Oncomine TCR Beta short-read assay, DNA from cultured CD4+ T cells was sequenced. TCRdb fed the PCR reads into MiXCR, producing one record per CDR3 protein. The sample shows 20,000 to 25,000 distinct CDR3 sequences, 67% of them seen only once. To note about this clonotype: The antigen remains unidentified.

The sequences come from CD4+ T cells from blood, cultured in vitro, collected after SARS-CoV-2 vaccination. This sequence was found in a human donor who received a COVID-19 vaccine.

CDR3 loop: CASSSRHDYTF. The DNA for the CDR3 is TGTGCCAGCAGCTCCAGACACGACTACACCTTC. J is TRBJ1-2 and V is TRBV7-9; no definite D call. Deletions cut 4 bases from V and 10 bases from J, with 10 bases between. Germline CDR1 is SEHNR and CDR2 is FQNEAQ (reference sequence). CDR3 length: 11 amino acids.